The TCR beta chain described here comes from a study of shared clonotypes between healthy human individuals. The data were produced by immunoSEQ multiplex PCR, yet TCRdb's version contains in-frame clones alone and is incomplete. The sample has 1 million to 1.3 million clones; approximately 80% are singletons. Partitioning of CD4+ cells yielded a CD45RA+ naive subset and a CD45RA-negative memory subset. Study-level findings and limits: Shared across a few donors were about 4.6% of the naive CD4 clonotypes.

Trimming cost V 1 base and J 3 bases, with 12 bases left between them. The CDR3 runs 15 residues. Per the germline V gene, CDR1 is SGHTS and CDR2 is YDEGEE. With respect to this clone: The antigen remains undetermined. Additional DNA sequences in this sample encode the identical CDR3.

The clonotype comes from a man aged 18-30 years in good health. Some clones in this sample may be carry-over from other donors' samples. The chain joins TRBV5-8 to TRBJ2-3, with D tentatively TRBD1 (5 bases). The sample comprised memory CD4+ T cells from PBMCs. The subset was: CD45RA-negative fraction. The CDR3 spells CASSLRGDGTDTQYF. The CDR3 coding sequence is TGTGCCAGCAGCTTGAGGGGCGATGGGACAGATACGCAGTATTTT. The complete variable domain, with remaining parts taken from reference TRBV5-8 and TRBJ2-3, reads EAGVTQSPTHLIKTRGQQATLRCSPISGHTSVYWYQQALGLGLQFLLWYDEGEERNRGNFPPRFSGRQFPNYSSELNVNALELEDSALYLCASSLRGDGTDTQYFGPGTRLTVL.